These T cell receptor beta chains were read from a single sample in a study of radiation and T cells in renal cell carcinoma. The table came from immunoSEQ multiplex PCR; TCRdb's copy has only in-frame clones and leaves some out. The sample lists some 43,000 clones, 82% occurring once. Sequences were derived from blood, sampled from a patient whose treatment included radiotherapy and nephrectomy. The receptor source for this set is a woman aged 70-85 years with renal cell carcinoma. The CDR3 runs from the conserved cysteine through the conserved F or W. A D gene is named only where the DNA matches it firmly. Some rows have no size entry. The others give once, few or many, or a class for an expanded clone.

.	.	TRBV5-1	TRBJ1-6	CASSIPRDNSPLHF	TGCGCCAGCAGTATACCCAGGGATAATTCACCCCTCCACTTT
.	TRBD2	TRBV5-1	TRBJ2-5	CASSGTSGRIQETQYF	TGCGCCAGCAGTGGGACTAGCGGGAGGATCCAAGAGACCCAGTACTTC
few	.	TRBV12-5	TRBJ2-7	CASGTTGTYEQYF	TGTGCTAGTGGTACAACGGGGACCTACGAGCAGTACTTC
.	TRBD1	TRBV14	TRBJ2-7	CASTRPLDRAHEQYF	TGTGCCAGCACCCGACCCTTGGACAGGGCCCACGAGCAGTACTTC
.	.	TRBV30	TRBJ1-5	CAWTEVANSNQPQHF	TGTGCCTGGACAGAGGTAGCAAATAGCAATCAGCCCCAGCATTTT
.	.	TRBV4-1	TRBJ2-7	CASSQGPDLYEQYF	TGCGCCAGCAGCCAAGGCCCAGACCTGTACGAGCAGTACTTC
once	.	TRBV5-4	TRBJ2-3	CASSPDSRTDTQYF	TGTGCCAGCAGCCCCGACAGCCGCACAGATACGCAGTATTTT
.	.	TRBV5-1	TRBJ1-2	CASNGGNYGYTF	TGCGCCAGCAACGGGGGAAACTATGGCTACACCTTC
.	.	TRBV6-1	TRBJ2-4	CASNWERNIQYF	TGTGCCAGCAATTGGGAGAGGAACATTCAGTACTTC
.	.	TRBV18	TRBJ2-3	CASSPRGDTQYF	TGTGCCAGCTCTCCCCGGGGAGATACGCAGTATTTT
.	.	TRBV5-1	TRBJ1-1	CASRDGRLDTEAFF	TGCGCCAGCAGGGACGGTAGATTGGACACTGAAGCTTTCTTT
.	.	TRBV6-5	TRBJ1-1	CASSTQGGEAFF	TGTGCCAGCAGTACCCAAGGTGGTGAAGCTTTCTTT
.	.	TRBV5-1	TRBJ2-1	CASSADFRDSSSYNEQFF	TGCGCCAGCAGCGCAGACTTCCGGGACTCCAGCTCCTACAATGAGCAGTTCTTC
.	.	TRBV7-2	TRBJ1-5	CASSLDSGRYQPQHF	TGTGCCAGCAGCTTAGATTCAGGGCGCTATCAGCCCCAGCATTTT
.	.	TRBV19	TRBJ2-2	CASSIWDSGPGELFF	TGTGCCAGTAGTATTTGGGACTCAGGACCCGGGGAGCTGTTTTTT
few	.	TRBV4-1	TRBJ1-6	CASSQVDSPLHF	TGCGCCAGCAGCCAAGTGGATTCACCCCTCCACTTT